This T cell receptor beta chain came from a study of response to subunit inactivated influenza vaccine. Study-level points and caveats: After each seasonal influenza vaccination, few new T cells are recruited, the authors suggested.

In this sample, this clonotype turned up many times. What it binds is not known. The CDR3 consists of 15 residues. With V trimmed by 2 bases and J by 3 bases, 3 bases remained unmatched. The V gene's germline CDR1 is MNHEY and CDR2 SMNVEV (reference sequence). One entry per CDR3 protein, called by TCRdb with MiXCR from the RT-PCR reads. Among 500,000 to 600,000 distinct CDR3 sequences listed, about 7.6% were seen once. The receptor's source is a man aged 50 to 75 who received an inactivated influenza vaccine. This specimen consisted of PBMCs from blood, obtained approximately 25 months after vaccination. V usage is TRBV27 and J usage is TRBJ2-3, with TRBD2 identical over 9 bases. The CDR3 protein is CASSLLAGITDTQYF. DNA for the CDR3: TGTGCCAGCAGTTTACTAGCGGGGATAACAGATACGCAGTATTTT.